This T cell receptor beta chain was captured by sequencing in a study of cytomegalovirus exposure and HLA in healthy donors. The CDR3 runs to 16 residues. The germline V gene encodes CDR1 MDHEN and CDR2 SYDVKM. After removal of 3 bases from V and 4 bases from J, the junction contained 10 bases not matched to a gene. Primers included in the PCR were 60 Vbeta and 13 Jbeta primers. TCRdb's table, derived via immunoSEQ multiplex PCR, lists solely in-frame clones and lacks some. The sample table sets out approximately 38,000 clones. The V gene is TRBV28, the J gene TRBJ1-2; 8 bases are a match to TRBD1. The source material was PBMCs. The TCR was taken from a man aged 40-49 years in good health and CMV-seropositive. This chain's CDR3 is CASSFSQGAGFYGYTF. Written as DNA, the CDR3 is TGTGCCAGCAGTTTTAGTCAGGGGGCCGGTTTCTATGGCTACACCTTC.